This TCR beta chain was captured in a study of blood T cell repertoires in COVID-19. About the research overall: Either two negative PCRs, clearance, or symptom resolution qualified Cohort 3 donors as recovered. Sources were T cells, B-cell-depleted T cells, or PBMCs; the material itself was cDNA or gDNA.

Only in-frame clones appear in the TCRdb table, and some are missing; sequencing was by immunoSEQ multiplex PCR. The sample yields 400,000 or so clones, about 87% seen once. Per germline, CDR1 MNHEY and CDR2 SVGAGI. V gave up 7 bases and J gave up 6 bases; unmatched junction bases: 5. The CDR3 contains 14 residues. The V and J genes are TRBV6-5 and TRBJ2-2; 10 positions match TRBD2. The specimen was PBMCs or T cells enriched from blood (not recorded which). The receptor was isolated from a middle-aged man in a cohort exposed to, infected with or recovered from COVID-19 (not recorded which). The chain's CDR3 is CASIGLAGAGELFF. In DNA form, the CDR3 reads TGTGCCAGCATCGGGCTAGCGGGGGCCGGGGAGCTGTTTTTT.